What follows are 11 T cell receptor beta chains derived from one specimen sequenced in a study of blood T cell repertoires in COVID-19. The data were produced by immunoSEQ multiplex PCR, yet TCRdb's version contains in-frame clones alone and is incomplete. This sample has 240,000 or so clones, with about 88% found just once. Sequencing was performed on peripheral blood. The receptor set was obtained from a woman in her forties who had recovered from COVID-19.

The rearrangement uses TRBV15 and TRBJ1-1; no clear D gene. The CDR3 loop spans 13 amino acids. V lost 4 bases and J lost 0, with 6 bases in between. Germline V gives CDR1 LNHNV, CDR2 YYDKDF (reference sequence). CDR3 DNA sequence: TGTGCCACCAGCATGGGCCTGAACACTGAAGCTTTCTTT. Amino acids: CATSMGLNTEAFF.

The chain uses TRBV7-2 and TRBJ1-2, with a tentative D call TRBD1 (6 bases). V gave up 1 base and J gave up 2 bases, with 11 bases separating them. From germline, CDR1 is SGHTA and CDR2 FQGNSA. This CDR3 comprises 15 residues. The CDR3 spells CASSLGGTLNYGYTF. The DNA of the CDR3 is TGTGCCAGCAGCTTAGGGGGGACACTAAACTATGGCTACACCTTC.

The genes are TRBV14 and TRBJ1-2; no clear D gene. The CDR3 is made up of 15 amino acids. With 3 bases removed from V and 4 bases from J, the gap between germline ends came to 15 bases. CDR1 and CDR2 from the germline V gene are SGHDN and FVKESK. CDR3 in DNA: TGTGCCAGCAGCCACTTCACGGGGAACCTCTATGGCTACACCTTC. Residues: CASSHFTGNLYGYTF. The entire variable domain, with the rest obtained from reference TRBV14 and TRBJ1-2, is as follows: EAGVTQFPSHSVIEKGQTVTLRCDPISGHDNLYWYRRVMGKEIKFLLHFVKESKQDESGMPNNRFLAERTGGTYSTLKVQPAELEDSGVYFCASSHFTGNLYGYTFGSGTRLTVV.

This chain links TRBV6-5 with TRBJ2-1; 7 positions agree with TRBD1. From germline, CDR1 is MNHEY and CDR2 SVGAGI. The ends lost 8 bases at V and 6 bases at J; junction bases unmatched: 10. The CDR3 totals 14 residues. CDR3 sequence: CASRADRAGNEQFF. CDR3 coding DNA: TGTGCCAGCCGAGCCGACAGGGCCGGCAATGAGCAGTTCTTC.

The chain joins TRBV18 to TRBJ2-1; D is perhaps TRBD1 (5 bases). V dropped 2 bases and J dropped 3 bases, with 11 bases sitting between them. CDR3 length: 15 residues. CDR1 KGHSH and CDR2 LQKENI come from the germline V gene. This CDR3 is CASSPSGPYYNEQFF. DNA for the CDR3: TGTGCCAGCTCACCATCAGGGCCCTACTACAATGAGCAGTTCTTC.

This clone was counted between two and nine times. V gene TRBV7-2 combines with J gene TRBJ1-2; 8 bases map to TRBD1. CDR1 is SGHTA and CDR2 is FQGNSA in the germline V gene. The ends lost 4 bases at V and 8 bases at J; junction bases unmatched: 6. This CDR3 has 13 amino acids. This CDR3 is CASSSTGVWGYTF. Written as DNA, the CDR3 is TGTGCCAGCAGCTCGACAGGGGTTTGGGGCTACACCTTC.

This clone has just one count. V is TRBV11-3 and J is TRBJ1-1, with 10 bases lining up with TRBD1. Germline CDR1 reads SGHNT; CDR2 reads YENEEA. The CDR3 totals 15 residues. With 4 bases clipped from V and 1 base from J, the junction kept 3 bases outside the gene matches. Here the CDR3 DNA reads TGTGCCAGCAGCTCCGGACAGGGGGGGAACACTGAAGCTTTCTTT. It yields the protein CASSSGQGGNTEAFF.

In nucleotides, the CDR3 is TGTGCCAGCAGTGAGCACCCGGGACAGGGGACGATAAGCAATCAGCCCCAGCATTTT. Its translation: CASSEHPGQGTISNQPQHF. V gene TRBV2 combines with J gene TRBJ1-5, with 10 bases identical to TRBD1. The CDR3 length is 19 residues. J lost 1 base, V lost 3 bases, and 12 bases had no gene match. The V gene's germline CDR1 is SNHLY and CDR2 FYNNEI.

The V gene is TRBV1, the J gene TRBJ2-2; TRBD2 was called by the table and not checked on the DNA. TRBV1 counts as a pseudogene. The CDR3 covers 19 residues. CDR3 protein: CTSSQTPPCGRPNTGELFF. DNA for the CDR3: TGCACCAGCAGCCAAACCCCCCCCTGCGGGAGGCCGAACACCGGGGAGCTGTTTTTT.

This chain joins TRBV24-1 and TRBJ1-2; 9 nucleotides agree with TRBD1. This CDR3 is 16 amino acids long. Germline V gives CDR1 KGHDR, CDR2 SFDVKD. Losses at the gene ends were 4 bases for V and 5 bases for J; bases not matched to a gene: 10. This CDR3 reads CATSDHRDREGYGYTF. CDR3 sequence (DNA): TGTGCCACCAGTGACCACCGGGACAGGGAGGGGTATGGCTACACCTTC.

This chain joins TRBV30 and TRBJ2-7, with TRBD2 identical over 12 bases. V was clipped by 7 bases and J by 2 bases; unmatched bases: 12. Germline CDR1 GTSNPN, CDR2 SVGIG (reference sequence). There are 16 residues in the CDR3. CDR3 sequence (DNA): TGTGCCTTAAGGCTAGCGGGAGGGCCCCGCACCTACGAGCAGTACTTC. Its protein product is CALRLAGGPRTYEQYF.